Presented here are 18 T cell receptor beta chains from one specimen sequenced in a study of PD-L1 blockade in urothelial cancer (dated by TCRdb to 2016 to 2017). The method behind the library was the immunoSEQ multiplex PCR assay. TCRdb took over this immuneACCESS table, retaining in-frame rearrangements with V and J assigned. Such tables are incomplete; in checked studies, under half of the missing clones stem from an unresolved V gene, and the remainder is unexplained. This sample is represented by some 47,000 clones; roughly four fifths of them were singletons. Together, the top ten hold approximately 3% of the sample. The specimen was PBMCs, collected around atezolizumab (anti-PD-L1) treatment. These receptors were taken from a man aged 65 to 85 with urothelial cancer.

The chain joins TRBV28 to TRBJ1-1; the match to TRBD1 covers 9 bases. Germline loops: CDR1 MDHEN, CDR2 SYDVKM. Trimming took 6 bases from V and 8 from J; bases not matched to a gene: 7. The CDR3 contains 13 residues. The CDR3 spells CASRGGQGPEAFF. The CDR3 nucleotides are TGTGCCAGCAGGGGGGGACAGGGCCCCGAAGCTTTCTTT.

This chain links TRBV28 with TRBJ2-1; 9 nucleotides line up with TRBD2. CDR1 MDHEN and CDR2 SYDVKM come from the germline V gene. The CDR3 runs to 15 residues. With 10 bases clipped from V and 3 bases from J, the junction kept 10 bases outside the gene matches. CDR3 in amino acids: CATLRAGGVYNEQFF. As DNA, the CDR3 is TGTGCCACACTCCGAGCGGGAGGCGTCTACAATGAGCAGTTCTTC.

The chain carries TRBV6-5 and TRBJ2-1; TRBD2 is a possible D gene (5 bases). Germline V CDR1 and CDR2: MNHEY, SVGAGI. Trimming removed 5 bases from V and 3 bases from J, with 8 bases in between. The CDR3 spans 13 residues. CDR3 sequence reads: CASSVTSYNEQFF. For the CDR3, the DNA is TGTGCCAGCAGTGTAACTAGCTACAATGAGCAGTTCTTC.

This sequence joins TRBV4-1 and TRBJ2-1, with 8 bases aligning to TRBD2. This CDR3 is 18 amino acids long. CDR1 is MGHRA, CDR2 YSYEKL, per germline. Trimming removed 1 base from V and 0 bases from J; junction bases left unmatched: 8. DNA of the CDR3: TGCGCCAGCAGCCAAGTTCTCACTAGCGGTCTCTCCTACAATGAGCAGTTCTTC. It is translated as CASSQVLTSGLSYNEQFF.

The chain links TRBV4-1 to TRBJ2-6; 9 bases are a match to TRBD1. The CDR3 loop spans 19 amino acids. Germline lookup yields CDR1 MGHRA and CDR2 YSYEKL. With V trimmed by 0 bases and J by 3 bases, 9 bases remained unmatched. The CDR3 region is CASSQDWDRVFGGANVLTF. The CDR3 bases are TGCGCCAGCAGCCAAGATTGGGACAGGGTATTTGGTGGGGCCAACGTCCTGACTTTC.

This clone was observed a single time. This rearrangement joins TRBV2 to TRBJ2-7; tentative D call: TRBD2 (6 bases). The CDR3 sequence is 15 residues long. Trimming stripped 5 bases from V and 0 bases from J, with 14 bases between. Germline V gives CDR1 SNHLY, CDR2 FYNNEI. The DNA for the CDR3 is TGTGCCAGCAGTATCGAGGAGGGACCCTCCTACGAGCAGTACTTC. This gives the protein CASSIEEGPSYEQYF. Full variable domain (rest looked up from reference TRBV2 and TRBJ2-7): EPEVTQTPSHQVTQMGQEVILRCVPISNHLYFYWYRQILGQKVEFLVSFYNNEISEKSEIFDDQFSVERPDGSNFTLKIRSTKLEDSAMYFCASSIEEGPSYEQYFGPGTRLTVT.

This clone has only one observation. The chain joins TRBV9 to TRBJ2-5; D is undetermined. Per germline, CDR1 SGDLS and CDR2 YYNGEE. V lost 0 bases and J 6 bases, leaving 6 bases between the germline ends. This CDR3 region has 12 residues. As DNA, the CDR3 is TGTGCCAGCAGCGTAGACGCGCAGACCCAGTACTTC. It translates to CASSVDAQTQYF. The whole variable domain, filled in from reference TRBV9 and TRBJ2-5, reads DSGVTQTPKHLITATGQRVTLRCSPRSGDLSVYWYQQSLDQGLQFLIQYYNGEERAKGNILERFSAQQFPDLHSELNLSSLELGDSALYFCASSVDAQTQYFGPGTRLLVL.

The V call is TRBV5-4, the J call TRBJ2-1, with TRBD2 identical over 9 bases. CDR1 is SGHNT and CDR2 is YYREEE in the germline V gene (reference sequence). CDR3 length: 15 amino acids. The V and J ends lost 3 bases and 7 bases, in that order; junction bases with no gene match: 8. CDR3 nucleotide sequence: TGTGCCAGCAGCTCCCAGCGGGAGGTAGGGAATGAGCAGTTCTTC. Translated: CASSSQREVGNEQFF.

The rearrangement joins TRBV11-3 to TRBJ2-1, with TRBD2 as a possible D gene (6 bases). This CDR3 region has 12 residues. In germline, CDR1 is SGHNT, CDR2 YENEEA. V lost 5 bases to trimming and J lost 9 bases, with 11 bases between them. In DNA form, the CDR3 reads TGTGCCAGCAGCCGAGGAGGGAGTGAGCAGTTCTTC. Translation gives CASSRGGSEQFF.

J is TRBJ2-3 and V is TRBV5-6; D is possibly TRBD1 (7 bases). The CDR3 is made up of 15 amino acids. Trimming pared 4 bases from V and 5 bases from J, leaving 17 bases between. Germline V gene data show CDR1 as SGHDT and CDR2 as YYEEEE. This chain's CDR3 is CASSPRGGGIDTQYF. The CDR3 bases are TGTGCCAGCAGCCCGAGAGGAGGGGGCATAGATACGCAGTATTTT.

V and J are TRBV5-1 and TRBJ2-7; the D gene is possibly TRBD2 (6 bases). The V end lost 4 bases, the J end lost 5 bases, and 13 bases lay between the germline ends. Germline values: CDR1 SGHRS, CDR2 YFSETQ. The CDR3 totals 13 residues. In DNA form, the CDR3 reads TGCGCCAGCAGCCTTATACCGGGGGACGAGCAGTACTTC. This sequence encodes CASSLIPGDEQYF.

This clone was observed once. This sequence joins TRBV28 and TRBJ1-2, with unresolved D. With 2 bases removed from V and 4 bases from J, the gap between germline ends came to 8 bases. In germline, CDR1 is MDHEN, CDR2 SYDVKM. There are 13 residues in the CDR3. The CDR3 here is CASSLGAPYGYTF. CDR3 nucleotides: TGTGCCAGCAGTTTAGGAGCTCCCTATGGCTACACCTTC.

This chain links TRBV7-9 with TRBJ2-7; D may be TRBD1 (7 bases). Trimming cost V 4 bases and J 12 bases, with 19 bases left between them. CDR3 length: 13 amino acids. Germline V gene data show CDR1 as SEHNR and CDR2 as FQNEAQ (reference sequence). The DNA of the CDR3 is TGTGCCAGCAGCTCACAGACAGGGTCGGAGGGGTACTTC. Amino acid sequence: CASSSQTGSEGYF.

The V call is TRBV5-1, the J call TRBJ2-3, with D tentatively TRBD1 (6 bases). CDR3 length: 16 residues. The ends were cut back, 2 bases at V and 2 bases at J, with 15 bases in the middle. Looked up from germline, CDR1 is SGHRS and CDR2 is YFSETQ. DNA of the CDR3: TGCGCCAGCAGCTTTCCGACAGGTCCCACCACAGATACGCAGTATTTT. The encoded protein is CASSFPTGPTTDTQYF.

CDR3 DNA: TGTGCCAGTAGTATAGGCGGCCAGTCTGGGGCCAACGTCCTGACTTTC. Translating gives CASSIGGQSGANVLTF. The rearrangement uses TRBV19 and TRBJ2-6; D gene uncertain. Germline CDR1 LNHDA, CDR2 SQIVND (reference sequence). V was cut by 1 base and J by 1 base, with 8 bases left in between. The CDR3 has 16 residues.

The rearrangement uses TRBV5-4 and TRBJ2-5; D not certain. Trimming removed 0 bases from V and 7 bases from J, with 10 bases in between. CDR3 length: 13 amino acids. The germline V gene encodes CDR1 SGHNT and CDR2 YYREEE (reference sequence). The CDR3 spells CASSLARGVTQYF. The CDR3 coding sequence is TGTGCCAGCAGCTTGGCTAGAGGAGTGACCCAGTACTTC.

DNA of the CDR3: TGTGCCAGCAGTTTGAGCCCGAAGTTCTCCTACGAGCAGTACTTC. It specifies CASSLSPKFSYEQYF. This chain uses TRBV27 with TRBJ2-7; D unclear. The germline V gene has CDR1 MNHEY and CDR2 SMNVEV (reference sequence). This CDR3 has 15 residues. Trimming removed 3 bases at V and 0 bases at J, with 12 bases between.

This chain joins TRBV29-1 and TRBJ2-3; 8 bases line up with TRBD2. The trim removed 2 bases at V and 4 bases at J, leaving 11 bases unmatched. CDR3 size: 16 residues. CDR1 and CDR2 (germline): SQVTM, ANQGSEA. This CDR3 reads CSVESPGTGGADTQYF. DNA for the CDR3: TGCAGCGTTGAATCCCCGGGTACGGGAGGGGCAGATACGCAGTATTTT.